The entry that follows covers one T cell receptor (beta chain) sequence. No antigen is known for it. Specified treatment: oral pan-JAK inhibitor, 5-10 mg twice daily. Extracted RNA was reverse transcribed, and the resulting cDNA served as sequencing template. Produced via immunoSEQ multiplex PCR; TCRdb's table is partial and in-frame only. The top ten clones hold 0.8% to 1% of a sample with hundreds of thousands of clones, 60% of them seen once. This specimen comes from a study of CD8+ T cells in alopecia areata. Turning to the study itself: Tofacitinib exposure lasted 6 to 18 months, followed by 6 months off drug. The percentage of affected scalp area served as the score of severity for treated patients. Study-wide findings and caveats: It was observed that many expanded lesional clones persisted in scalp and blood during tofacitinib.

This CDR3 has 14 residues. Per germline, CDR1 SGHRS and CDR2 YFSETQ. V was clipped by 4 bases and J by 4 bases; unmatched bases: 5. The sample in question was CD4+ T cells sorted from blood, obtained at week 52, from a patient treated with tofacitinib. The receptor's source is a human donor with alopecia areata. The chain combines TRBV5-1 with TRBJ2-5, with 9 bases identical to TRBD1. The CDR3 loop is CASSRGQGGETQYF. CDR3 bases: TGCGCCAGCAGCAGGGGACAGGGCGGAGAGACCCAGTACTTC.